This T cell receptor (beta chain) was identified in a study of Graves' ophthalmopathy and Graves' hyperthyroidism. The overall study: Sampling took place at initial diagnosis, with peripheral blood obtained before any treatment.

The CDR3 consists of 13 residues. From germline, CDR1 is SEHNR and CDR2 FQNEAQ (reference sequence). Patients were excluded if they had other autoimmune diseases or uncontrolled infections, and likewise if pregnancy or lactation applied. Clinical symptoms and serum thyroxine were used for diagnosis; TRAb, thyroid ultrasound and orbital computed tomography were also relied on. This clonotype was recorded once. Its specificity is unknown. TCR beta CDR3 amplification used RNA transcripts. HTBI primers primed a first-round RT-PCR, and a second-round multiplex PCR followed. One entry per CDR3 protein results from TCRdb running MiXCR on the multiplex PCR reads. The repertoire consists of over 650,000 distinct CDR3 sequences, with roughly two fifths occurring once and the leading ten covering over 2.5%. General study points: Blood was where most expanded thyroid clonotypes above 0.001 frequency also turned up.

The clonotype was recovered from an adult man with Graves' ophthalmopathy. Sample: peripheral blood. The chain joins TRBV7-9 to TRBJ2-5; 11 bases agree with TRBD1. The assigned J gene may be wrong: the sequence end matches TRBJ2-7 better. The CDR3 sequence is CASEGTGGSEQYF. CDR3 bases: TGTGCCAGCGAGGGGACAGGGGGGAGCGAGCAGTACTTC.